These 4 T cell receptor beta chains share one sample of origin, sequenced in a study of cytomegalovirus exposure and HLA in healthy donors. It was with 60 Vbeta and 13 Jbeta primers that the PCR ran. Sequencing was performed with immunoSEQ multiplex PCR; in TCRdb, only in-frame clones are kept and a portion is missing. The profile shows about 220,000 clones, roughly 83% of them singletons. The sample taken for sequencing was PBMCs. These receptors were taken from a boy between 2 and 10 years old in good health and CMV-seronegative.

This chain connects TRBV30 to TRBJ1-6, with D possibly TRBD1 on 6 matching bases. In germline, CDR1 is GTSNPN, CDR2 SVGIG (reference sequence). This CDR3 is built from 14 residues. V lost 1 base, J lost 9 bases, and 13 bases lay in between. CDR3 in DNA: TGTGCCTGGAGTGCGGCCCCCAGGGGTTCACCCCTCCACTTT. Protein product: CAWSAAPRGSPLHF.

The chain uses TRBV27 and TRBJ2-2; 8 bases match TRBD2. J was trimmed by 2 bases and V by 0 bases; bases with no gene match: 8. Looked up from germline, CDR1 is MNHEY and CDR2 is SMNVEV (reference sequence). The CDR3 spans 18 residues. This CDR3 reads CASSLSSPGLGNTGELFF. The CDR3 DNA is TGTGCCAGCAGTTTATCGAGTCCGGGACTAGGAAACACCGGGGAGCTGTTTTTT.

This chain connects TRBV19 to TRBJ1-2; 8 nucleotides match TRBD1. J gave up 8 bases and V 6 bases, and 17 bases lay outside the gene matches. The CDR3 has 16 residues. Germline V gives CDR1 LNHDA, CDR2 SQIVND (reference sequence). DNA of the CDR3: TGTGCCAGTAGCCTAATTCCCGCAGGGGGCGCGGAGGGCTACACCTTC. Encoded protein: CASSLIPAGGAEGYTF.

V usage is TRBV7-2 and J usage is TRBJ2-5, with 10 bases lining up with TRBD2. The length of the CDR3 is 17 residues. CDR1 and CDR2 from the germline V gene are SGHTA and FQGNSA. V was pared by 5 bases and J by 5 bases, with 14 bases of the junction left unmatched. The chain's CDR3 is CASSGGLADSLGETQYF. The CDR3 nucleotides read TGTGCCAGCAGCGGAGGACTAGCGGACTCCCTAGGGGAGACCCAGTACTTC. Full variable domain (missing parts from reference TRBV7-2 and TRBJ2-5): GAGVSQSPSNKVTEKGKDVELRCDPISGHTALYWYRQSLGQGLEFLIYFQGNSAPDKSGLPSDRFSAERTGGSVSTLTIQRTQQEDSAVYLCASSGGLADSLGETQYFGPGTRLLVL.